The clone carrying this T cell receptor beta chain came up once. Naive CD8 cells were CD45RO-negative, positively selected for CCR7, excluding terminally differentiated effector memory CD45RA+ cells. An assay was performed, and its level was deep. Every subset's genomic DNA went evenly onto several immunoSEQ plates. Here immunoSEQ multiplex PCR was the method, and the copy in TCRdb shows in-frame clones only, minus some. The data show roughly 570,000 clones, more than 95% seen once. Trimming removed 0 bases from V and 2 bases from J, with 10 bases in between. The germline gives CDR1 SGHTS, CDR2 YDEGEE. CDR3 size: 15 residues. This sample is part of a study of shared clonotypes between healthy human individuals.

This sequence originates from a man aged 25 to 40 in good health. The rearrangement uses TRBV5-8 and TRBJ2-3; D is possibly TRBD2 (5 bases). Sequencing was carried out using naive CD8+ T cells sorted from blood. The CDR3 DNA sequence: TGTGCCAGCAGCTTGGGTGGAGGAGTCACAGATACGCAGTATTTT. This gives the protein CASSLGGGVTDTQYF.